This T cell receptor (beta chain) originates from a study of cytomegalovirus exposure and HLA in healthy donors. Study-wide findings and caveats: TCR beta chain V- and J-gene trimming was linked, in a later analysis, to a missense variant in DCLRE1C.

The CDR3 has 13 residues. Germline CDR1 SGHTA, CDR2 FQGTGA. Trimming cost V 2 bases and J 3 bases, with 7 bases left between them. The PCR ran on 60 Vbeta and 13 Jbeta primers. Sequencing was performed with immunoSEQ multiplex PCR; in TCRdb, only in-frame clones are kept and a portion is missing. The sample includes roughly 100,000 clones, roughly 71% of them seen just once. A word on this clone: Its matching antigen is unknown.

V is TRBV7-3 and J is TRBJ2-5, with D tentatively TRBD2 (5 bases). This TCR was recovered from a male donor in good health and CMV-seropositive. Sample: PBMCs. The CDR3 nucleotides read TGTGCCAGCAGCTTATTCGGGGAAGAGACCCAGTACTTC. This codes for CASSLFGEETQYF.